This entry describes one T cell receptor beta chain. Its target is not known. This CDR3 region has 14 residues. The V and J ends lost 6 bases and 1 base respectively, with 9 bases between them. Germline V gene data show CDR1 as MDHEN and CDR2 as SYDVKM. This sample stems from a study of graft-versus-host responses after intestinal transplantation. Study-wide results and caveats: Allografts carried high graft-versus-host to host-versus-graft clonal ratios in patients having graft-donor T cell macrochimerism.

This table comes from immunoSEQ multiplex PCR, and its TCRdb copy is limited to in-frame clones, with some not included. The sample carries roughly 130,000 clones, over 90% recorded once. The sequence derives from a human donor who received an intestinal transplant. The sample was unstimulated CD4+ T cells sorted from spleen or lymph node cells, taken before intestinal transplant. The chain combines TRBV28 with TRBJ1-4, with D uncertain. The CDR3 sequence: CASRNTLTNEKLFF. CDR3 DNA sequence: TGTGCCAGCAGAAACACGTTAACTAATGAAAAACTGTTTTTT.